The present T cell receptor beta chain was sequenced within a study of beta chain features in type 1 diabetes. Study as a whole: Investigators examined around 98 million sorted cells across all samples. Study conclusions and caveats: A moderate, significant TCRB CDR3 shortening appeared in type 1 diabetes across four CD4+ subsets.

The germline CDR1 and CDR2 sequences are SGHNT and YYREEE (reference sequence). V was clipped by 0 bases and J by 6 bases, with 13 bases between them. The CDR3 contains 14 residues. With respect to this clone: What it recognizes is unknown.

Expressed TCRB transcripts were sequenced because the entire RNA isolate underwent reverse transcription. TCRdb's table, derived via immunoSEQ multiplex PCR, lists solely in-frame clones and lacks some. Among around 41,000 clones listed, 60% to 75% were seen once. Sequencing was performed on Tregs from blood. This clonotype was sampled from a man younger than 40 with type 1 diabetes. Some clones in this sample may be carry-over from other donors' samples. V gene TRBV5-4 combines with J gene TRBJ2-7; D uncertain. The CDR3 nucleotides are TGTGCCAGCAGCTTGGAACCAGAACGGGTCGAGCAGTACTTC. This codes for CASSLEPERVEQYF.